The 15 T cell receptor beta chains below come from one sample, sequenced in a study of untreated major depressive disorder. Clones were sequenced by immunoSEQ multiplex PCR, and TCRdb holds only the in-frame ones, with some missing. This table holds about 15,000 clones, around nine tenths found once. These receptors are not linked to any known antigen. General study findings and limits: Depressed patients' CD4+ T cells carried increased TRBV05-01 (Vbeta 5.1) usage versus control CD4+ T cells.

The sequenced sample consisted of CD4+ T cells from PBMCs. Receptors were obtained from a woman between 25 and 40 years old with major depressive disorder.

The V and J genes are TRBV5-1 and TRBJ1-2; TRBD1 matches 8 bases. V gave up 0 bases and J gave up 7 bases; unmatched junction bases: 5. This CDR3 comprises 14 residues. Germline assignment: CDR1 SGHRS and CDR2 YFSETQ. The DNA of the CDR3 is TGCGCCAGCAGCTTGGATCAGGGGGCTTCTGGCTACACCTTC. The encoded protein is CASSLDQGASGYTF.

The J gene is TRBJ2-5, the V gene TRBV11-3; D is uncertain. Trimming took off 1 base at V and 4 bases at J, with 13 bases between the two ends. CDR3 length equals 15 residues. Germline V gene data show CDR1 as SGHNT and CDR2 as YENEEA. This chain's CDR3 is CASSLVSLGRETQYF. In DNA form, the CDR3 reads TGTGCCAGCAGCTTAGTTTCACTCGGACGAGAGACCCAGTACTTC.

V gene TRBV11-3 combines with J gene TRBJ2-5; D unclear. The CDR3 is 14 amino acids. V was shortened by 5 bases and J by 2 bases, with 12 bases between the two germline ends. The germline V gene has CDR1 SGHNT and CDR2 YENEEA. The CDR3 spells CASSRGGSQETQYF. The CDR3, as DNA: TGTGCCAGCAGCCGAGGCGGCAGTCAAGAGACCCAGTACTTC.

The rearrangement links TRBV5-1 to TRBJ2-1, with 8 bases aligning to TRBD1. The CDR3 runs 15 residues. Germline CDR1 and CDR2: SGHRS and YFSETQ. Trimming took 3 bases from V and 3 from J; bases not matched to a gene: 5. The CDR3 DNA reads as TGCGCCAGCAGCTCTCAGACAGGGGACTACAATGAGCAGTTCTTC. This encodes CASSSQTGDYNEQFF. The complete variable domain, with remaining parts taken from reference TRBV5-1 and TRBJ2-1, reads KAGVTQTPRYLIKTRGQQVTLSCSPISGHRSVSWYQQTPGQGLQFLFEYFSETQRNKGNFPGRFSGRQFSNSRSEMNVSTLELGDSALYLCASSSQTGDYNEQFFGPGTRLTVL.

The V gene is TRBV29-1, the J gene TRBJ2-1; D call uncertain. V gave up 4 bases and J gave up 5 bases, with 3 bases separating them. Germline CDR1 and CDR2: SQVTM and ANQGSEA. The CDR3 sequence is 10 residues long. The CDR3 spells CSVGHNEQFF. In DNA, the CDR3 is TGCAGCGTTGGGCACAATGAGCAGTTCTTC.

This clone showed up just once. The V call is TRBV30, the J call TRBJ1-2; D unclear. The CDR3 has 15 residues. V lost 3 bases and J lost 0, with 14 bases in between. Germline CDR1 is GTSNPN and CDR2 is SVGIG (reference sequence). The CDR3 here is CAWRDRGGANYGYTF. CDR3 bases: TGTGCCTGGAGGGATCGAGGTGGGGCTAACTATGGCTACACCTTC.

The V and J genes are TRBV29-1 and TRBJ2-1; 12 positions match TRBD2. The CDR3 consists of 14 residues. The trim removed 5 bases at V and 7 bases at J, leaving 6 bases unmatched. The germline V gene encodes CDR1 SQVTM and CDR2 ANQGSEA. This chain's CDR3 is CSVFRLAGANEQFF. CDR3 nucleotide sequence: TGCAGCGTTTTCAGACTAGCGGGAGCAAATGAGCAGTTCTTC.

CDR3 sequence: CASSERLAGPVGEQFF. As DNA, the CDR3 is TGCGCCAGCAGTGAGAGACTAGCGGGGCCTGTCGGTGAGCAGTTCTTC. V and J are TRBV10-2 and TRBJ2-1, with 11 positions matching TRBD2. J was trimmed by 9 bases and V by 2 bases; bases with no gene match: 9. CDR1 WSHSY and CDR2 SAAADI come from the germline V gene. This CDR3 has 16 amino acids.

The V call is TRBV2, the J call TRBJ2-7; 7 nucleotides line up with TRBD2. Germline-derived CDR1 and CDR2 are SNHLY and FYNNEI. The CDR3 consists of 14 residues. With 5 bases clipped from V and 2 bases from J, the junction kept 6 bases outside the gene matches. DNA for the CDR3: TGTGCCAGCAGTTTATCTAGCGGACCCTACGAGCAGTACTTC. Translating gives CASSLSSGPYEQYF.

The chain combines TRBV6-6 with TRBJ1-5, with D perhaps matching TRBD1 (5 bases). V lost 5 bases to trimming and J lost 11 bases, with 10 bases between them. CDR3 length equals 11 residues. The V gene's germline CDR1 is MNHNY and CDR2 SVGAGI (reference sequence). This CDR3 is CASSPRVAQHF. For the CDR3, the DNA is TGTGCCAGCAGTCCCAGGGTTGCCCAGCATTTT.

The V and J genes are TRBV30 and TRBJ2-7; D could derive from TRBD1 or TRBD2 (5 bases each). Germline V CDR1 and CDR2: GTSNPN, SVGIG (reference sequence). This CDR3 spans 15 amino acids. Trimming stripped 2 bases from V and 2 bases from J, with 16 bases between. Here the CDR3 reads CAWSPPRGRTYEQYF. As DNA, the CDR3 is TGTGCCTGGAGTCCCCCGAGGGGCAGAACCTACGAGCAGTACTTC.

V gene TRBV11-3 combines with J gene TRBJ2-7; unclear D gene. The V gene lost 0 bases and the J gene lost 1 base, with 7 bases spanning the gap. The CDR3 sequence is 14 residues long. Looked up from germline, CDR1 is SGHNT and CDR2 is YENEEA. The CDR3 sequence: CASSLDGLSYEQYF. CDR3 in DNA: TGTGCCAGCAGCTTAGACGGGTTATCCTACGAGCAGTACTTC.

The rearrangement uses TRBV30 and TRBJ1-2, with a tentative D call TRBD1 (5 bases). This CDR3 is 14 amino acids long. Germline-derived CDR1 and CDR2 are GTSNPN and SVGIG (reference sequence). Trimming removed 0 bases at V and 4 bases at J, with 12 bases between. The CDR3 DNA reads as TGTGCCTGGAGTGTTATCTCCCAGGGCTATGGCTACACCTTC. Its protein product is CAWSVISQGYGYTF.

The rearrangement joins TRBV4-3 to TRBJ1-5; D gene uncertain. Germline V gene lookup returns CDR1 LGHNA and CDR2 YSLEER. Trimming pared 0 bases from V and 7 bases from J, leaving 10 bases between. CDR3 length: 14 amino acids. The DNA for the CDR3 is TGCGCCAGCAGCCAAGATTTGGGTGGCCAGCCCCAGCATTTT. Protein sequence: CASSQDLGGQPQHF.

The genes are TRBV6-1 and TRBJ2-7, with TRBD2 matching 8 bases. Germline CDR1 MNHNS, CDR2 SASEGT. J gave up 3 bases and V 7 bases, and 8 bases lay outside the gene matches. The CDR3 runs to 14 residues. CDR3 bases: TGTGCCAGCACGGCGGGAGGAACCTTCTACGAGCAGTACTTC. Translation gives CASTAGGTFYEQYF.